Shown below are 5 T cell receptor beta chains from a single sample sequenced in a study of a mutant IDH1 vaccine in newly diagnosed glioma. Time point described: baseline, week 1 (first vaccination visit). Treatment given: pre-vaccination baseline after standard-of-care therapy. Produced via immunoSEQ multiplex PCR; TCRdb's table is partial and in-frame only. This sample has some 68,000 clones; 75% to 85% occur once, and the top ten carry 7% to 10%. The starting material was PBMCs, obtained from a glioma patient treated with radiotherapy, temozolomide or both. The receptors derive from a man aged 45-60 years with glioma.

The chain has TRBV2 and TRBJ1-1, with 8 bases matching TRBD1. With V trimmed by 6 bases and J by 2 bases, 5 bases remained unmatched. Germline loops: CDR1 SNHLY, CDR2 FYNNEI. The CDR3 length is 14 residues. CDR3 region: CASRTDRDNTEAFF. The CDR3 coding sequence is TGTGCCAGCAGAACGGACAGGGATAACACTGAAGCTTTCTTT.

This chain uses TRBV19 with TRBJ1-1; no definite D call. Trimming shortened V by 5 bases and J by 0 bases, and 19 bases separated the two germline ends. Germline assignment: CDR1 LNHDA and CDR2 SQIVND (reference sequence). The CDR3 is made up of 17 amino acids. This CDR3 is CASSSRTLARMNTEAFF. For the CDR3, the DNA is TGTGCCAGTAGTTCAAGGACCCTAGCGCGAATGAACACTGAAGCTTTCTTT. Based on the CDR3 plus reference TRBV19 and TRBJ1-1, the full variable domain is DGGITQSPKYLFRKEGQNVTLSCEQNLNHDAMYWYRQDPGQGLRLIYYSQIVNDFQKGDIAEGYSVSREKKESFPLTVTSAQKNPTAFYLCASSSRTLARMNTEAFFGQGTRLTVV.

CDR3: CASSLPTGGNEKLFF. The CDR3 DNA sequence: TGTGCCAGCAGCCTGCCGACAGGGGGAAATGAAAAACTGTTTTTT. V and J are TRBV28 and TRBJ1-4, with 9 bases matching TRBD1. The CDR3 spans 15 residues. CDR1 and CDR2 (germline): MDHEN, SYDVKM. J lost 5 bases, V lost 6 bases, and 7 bases had no gene match.

The genes are TRBV2 and TRBJ2-7; TRBD1 matches 11 bases. The V gene end was trimmed by 5 bases and the J gene end by 1 base; junction bases not matched to a gene: 13. The length of the CDR3 is 18 residues. The germline V gene has CDR1 SNHLY and CDR2 FYNNEI. CDR3 sequence reads: CASSWSKGQGVSSYEQYF. The CDR3 DNA reads as TGTGCCAGCAGTTGGAGCAAGGGACAGGGGGTATCATCCTACGAGCAGTACTTC.

This clone was seen only a few times. This chain joins TRBV7-9 and TRBJ1-1; no clear D. The germline CDR1 and CDR2 sequences are SEHNR and FQNEAQ (reference sequence). V was clipped by 4 bases and J by 1 base, with 16 bases between them. This CDR3 is built from 16 residues. CDR3 sequence (DNA): TGTGCCAGCAGCTCCCGCGTGTTGTGGGGGAACACTGAAGCTTTCTTT. This translates into CASSSRVLWGNTEAFF.